This TCR beta chain was documented in a study of identical twins. With respect to this clonotype: Its specificity is not known.

TCRdb reanalysed the 5' RACE reads using MiXCR and keeps one entry per CDR3 protein. The table shows some 190,000 distinct CDR3 sequences, with about a sixth occurring only once. Findings of the study overall: Abundant beta clonotypes from cord blood had fewer insertions, unlike memory repertoires, which showed none.

CDR1 is GTSNPN, CDR2 SVGIG, per germline (reference sequence). V dropped 3 bases and J dropped 1; count of bases not matched to a gene: 5. The CDR3 covers 14 residues. The same data also contributed to another study, on T cells expressing NK-cell markers. That study adds: It remained uncertain whether the expanded NKG2C+ T cell clones were specific for HCMV antigens.

The sequence was obtained from a woman in her late teens or twenties in good health. V and J are TRBV30 and TRBJ2-5; 7 bases map to TRBD1. Sequencing input: CD8+ T cells sorted from blood. The CDR3 region has the DNA TGTGCCTGGAGCCTACAGGGGACCCAAGAGACCCAGTACTTC. This codes for CAWSLQGTQETQYF.